The text below deals with one TCR beta chain. As yet, its antigen is unknown. The sample belongs to a study of T cell responses to AZD1222 COVID-19 vaccine. Study-wide context: Second doses at about 4 or about 12 weeks were pooled. Broader study findings: In a largely white British group with more females than males, clonal diversity was possibly underestimated.

Method: immunoSEQ multiplex PCR; TCRdb's copy keeps in-frame clones and lacks some. The sample records fewer than 200,000 clones, 85% to 90% being singletons. This TCR came from an adult in good health. Sequencing used peripheral blood, obtained on day 0 of AZD1222 vaccination.

The CDR3 loop is CASRLLQGVGNTIYF. CDR3 nucleotides: TGTGCCAGCAGGTTACTACAGGGTGTTGGAAACACCATATATTTT. This chain uses TRBV2 with TRBJ1-3, with a weak D call TRBD1 (6 bases). There are 15 residues in the CDR3. Germline V gene lookup returns CDR1 SNHLY and CDR2 FYNNEI. V was pared by 6 bases and J by 3 bases, with 15 bases between.